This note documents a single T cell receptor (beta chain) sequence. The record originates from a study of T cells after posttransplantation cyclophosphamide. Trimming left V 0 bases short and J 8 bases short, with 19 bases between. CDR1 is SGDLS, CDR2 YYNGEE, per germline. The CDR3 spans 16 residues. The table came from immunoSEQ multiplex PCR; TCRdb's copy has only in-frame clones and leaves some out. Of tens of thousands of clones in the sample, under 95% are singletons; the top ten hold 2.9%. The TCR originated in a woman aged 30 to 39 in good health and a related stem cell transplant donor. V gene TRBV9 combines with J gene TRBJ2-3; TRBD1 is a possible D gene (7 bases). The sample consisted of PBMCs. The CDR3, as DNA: TGTGCCAGCAGCGTAGAGGGGCAGGGGGGTTCAACTACGCAGTATTTT. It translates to CASSVEGQGGSTTQYF.